This TCR beta chain stems from a study of PD-1 blockade in classical Hodgkin lymphoma. Study-level findings and limits: A significant rise in TCR diversity was seen by C4D1 for CD4+ cells but not for CD8+ cells.

Each and every patient relapsed after autologous stem cell transplantation, and patients got differing brentuximab vedotin exposure. Assay used: immunoSEQ multiplex PCR; TCRdb lists only in-frame clones, some missing. The repertoire holds 25,000 to 35,000 clones, approximately 87% seen once, with roughly 20% in the top ten. This clone was seen a handful of times. The antigen remains unidentified. The CDR3 has 13 amino acids. In germline, CDR1 is SGHNT, CDR2 YYREEE (reference sequence). V lost 2 bases, J lost 4 bases, and 8 bases lay in between. The TCR comes from a human donor with classical Hodgkin lymphoma. The J gene is TRBJ2-3, the V gene TRBV5-4; no reliable D call. The source material was peripheral blood mononuclear cells (PBMCs), sampled before the second cycle of nivolumab. CDR3 DNA sequence: TGTGCCAGCAGCTTTTTGACACCAGATACGCAGTATTTT. Its translation: CASSFLTPDTQYF.